Here is one T cell receptor (beta chain) with its context. Germline trimming cut 3 bases from V and 5 bases from J; bases unmatched to any gene: 13. The CDR3 covers 17 residues. Per the germline V gene, CDR1 is SGHVS and CDR2 is FNYEAQ. This entry belongs to a study of regulatory T cells in long-lasting Graves disease. Investigators prepared the TCR beta libraries by applying iRepertoire HTBI primers and Arm-PCR of CDR3 regions. TCRdb itself ran the multiplex PCR reads through MiXCR, one entry per CDR3 protein. Among fewer than 450,000 distinct CDR3 sequences listed, approximately 16% were seen once. Described time point: newly diagnosed GD, antithyroid drugs for less than 3 months. TCR sequences were obtained from RNA taken from PBMCs. The same data also went into a second study, on T cells in Graves' hyperthyroidism and ophthalmopathy.

The receptor's source is a woman in her 40s with Graves disease. The material was peripheral blood mononuclear cells (PBMCs), obtained at new diagnosis, from a patient treated with antithyroid drugs. The V gene is TRBV7-6, the J gene TRBJ2-1; TRBD1 aligns across 7 bases. The CDR3 DNA reads TGTGCCAGCAGCTTGAGGGGGCTAGGGGACCCCAACAATGAGCAGTTCTTC. Residues: CASSLRGLGDPNNEQFF. Full variable domain (remainder filled in from reference TRBV7-6 and TRBJ2-1): GAGVSQSPRYKVTKRGQDVALRCDPISGHVSLYWYRQALGQGPEFLTYFNYEAQQDKSGLPNDRFSAERPEGSISTLTIQRTEQRDSAMYRCASSLRGLGDPNNEQFFGPGTRLTVL.